This T cell receptor beta chain was profiled in a study of Ad26.COV2.S vaccination and SARS-CoV-2 variants. Per the germline V gene, CDR1 is MRHNA and CDR2 is SNTAGT. Trimming shortened V by 3 bases and J by 7 bases, and 10 bases separated the two germline ends. The CDR3 extends over 13 amino acids. As concerns this clone: Its antigen is unknown.

Broader study findings: Breadth, reportedly substantial, characterized the spike-specific CD8+ and CD4+ T cell responses after vaccination.

Stated treatment: over 15 received Ad26.COV2.S at low or high dose, single or two shots; about five received placebo; per-sample allocation not given. At day 63 after the first vaccine or placebo injection, samples were drawn. Wuhan-strain spike was delivered by a replication-incompetent Ad26 vector. Libraries were prepared by immunoSEQ multiplex PCR; TCRdb keeps only in-frame clonotypes and omits some of them. This sample yields under 550,000 clones, of which over 75% are seen a single time; about 3.5% belongs to the top ten. V and J are TRBV6-4 and TRBJ2-1; TRBD1 might be the D (6 bases). The sample in question was peripheral blood, obtained in a trial of Ad26.COV2.S vaccine versus placebo. This TCR was recovered from a person between 18 and 60 years old who received the Ad26.COV2.S COVID-19 vaccine or a placebo. CDR3 amino acids: CASSEQRGNEQFF. CDR3 bases: TGTGCCAGCAGTGAACAGAGGGGGAATGAGCAGTTCTTC.